The 24 T cell receptor beta chains below come from one sample, sequenced in a study of T cell responses to AZD1222 COVID-19 vaccine. Profiled with immunoSEQ multiplex PCR; TCRdb holds only in-frame clones, not every one. The data contain tens of thousands of clones, around 80% of them singletons. The input for sequencing was peripheral blood, taken on day 0 of AZD1222 vaccination. These receptors were taken from an adult in good health.

In its sample, this clone was seen a few times. V usage is TRBV28 and J usage is TRBJ1-1; D unclear. With 3 bases removed from V and 6 bases from J, the gap between germline ends came to 5 bases. The CDR3 has 11 residues. Germline CDR1 is MDHEN and CDR2 is SYDVKM. The DNA of the CDR3 is TGTGCCAGCAGTTTGGCGGCTGAAGCTTTCTTT. It codes for CASSLAAEAFF.

In its sample, this clone was seen a few times. The gene calls are TRBV15 and TRBJ1-5, with D maybe TRBD1 (5 bases). The CDR3 is 15 amino acids. Germline CDR1 is LNHNV and CDR2 is YYDKDF (reference sequence). V lost 0 bases and J lost 7, with 13 bases in between. CDR3 in DNA: TGTGCCACCAGCAGAGAGGGCAGGGTGGACCAGCCCCAGCATTTT. It encodes CATSREGRVDQPQHF.

The genes are TRBV3-1 (or the pseudogene TRBV3-2) and TRBJ1-1; perhaps TRBD1 as D (5 bases). V lost 6 bases and J lost 0, with 14 bases in between. Germline CDR1 is LGHDT and CDR2 is YNNKEL (reference sequence). The CDR3 has 15 amino acids. The DNA for the CDR3 is TGTGCCAGCAGACAATCAGGGTGGGTGAACACTGAAGCTTTCTTT. Protein sequence: CASRQSGWVNTEAFF.

The J gene is TRBJ1-6, the V gene TRBV7-9; perhaps TRBD1 as D (6 bases). This CDR3 is built from 15 residues. Germline CDR1 SEHNR, CDR2 FQNEAQ (reference sequence). The CDR3 spells CAIPGGPLYNSPLHF. In DNA form, the CDR3 reads TGTGCGATCCCCGGGGGGCCCCTTTATAATTCACCCCTCCACTTT. The whole variable domain, remainder taken from reference TRBV7-9 and TRBJ1-6, is DTGVSQNPRHKITKRGQNVTFRCDPISEHNRLYWYRQTLGQGPEFLTYFQNEAQLEKSRLLSDRFSAERPKGSFSTLEIQRTEQGDSAMYLCAIPGGPLYNSPLHFGNGTRLTVT.

V usage is TRBV24-1 and J usage is TRBJ2-1, with TRBD2 identical over 8 bases. This CDR3 has 15 amino acids. CDR1 is KGHDR and CDR2 is SFDVKD in the germline V gene. The ends lost 1 base at V and 5 bases at J; junction bases unmatched: 3. CDR3 residues: CATSDLAGVDNEQFF. The CDR3 nucleotides are TGTGCCACCAGTGATTTAGCGGGAGTTGACAATGAGCAGTTCTTC.

The V gene is TRBV27, the J gene TRBJ2-7; the match to TRBD1 covers 9 bases. The length of the CDR3 is 13 residues. With V trimmed by 9 bases and J by 2 bases, 5 bases remained unmatched. CDR1 MNHEY and CDR2 SMNVEV come from the germline V gene (reference sequence). CDR3 sequence (DNA): TGTGCCAGTAGGGGGACAGGGACCTACGAGCAGTACTTC. Amino acids: CASRGTGTYEQYF.

The chain uses TRBV3-1 (or the pseudogene TRBV3-2) and TRBJ1-3; TRBD1 is a possible D gene (5 bases). CDR3 length: 17 amino acids. CDR1 is LGHDT and CDR2 is YNNKEL in the germline V gene (reference sequence). Trimming shortened V by 1 base and J by 0 bases, and 13 bases separated the two germline ends. The CDR3 here is CASSQGGTRVSGNTIYF. The DNA for the CDR3 is TGTGCCAGCAGCCAAGGGGGGACTCGAGTCTCTGGAAACACCATATATTTT.

The rearrangement links TRBV19 to TRBJ1-2, with D possibly matching TRBD1 (5 bases). This CDR3 region has 14 residues. Trimming took 3 bases from V and 3 from J, leaving 11 bases between them. Germline V gene lookup returns CDR1 LNHDA and CDR2 SQIVND (reference sequence). The CDR3 here is CASSIPPGDYGYTF. The CDR3 DNA sequence: TGTGCCAGTAGTATCCCACCGGGGGACTATGGCTACACCTTC.

The CDR3 DNA sequence: TGTGCCAGCAGTGAGGGACTAGTGGGGACCTACGAGCAGTACTTC. Its translation: CASSEGLVGTYEQYF. V is TRBV6-1 and J is TRBJ2-7; 8 bases are shared with TRBD2. Germline values: CDR1 MNHNS, CDR2 SASEGT. The V segment lost 3 bases and the J segment 2 bases; nucleotides outside the gene matches: 6. CDR3 length: 15 residues.

This rearrangement joins TRBV29-1 to TRBJ2-7, with 8 bases that match TRBD1. Germline values: CDR1 SQVTM, CDR2 ANQGSEA. This CDR3 contains 14 residues. The V gene end was trimmed by 2 bases and the J gene end by 4 bases; junction bases not matched to a gene: 7. In DNA, the CDR3 is TGCAGCGTTGAAAGCGGACAGGGCCATTACGAGCAGTACTTC. Translation: CSVESGQGHYEQYF.

This rearrangement joins TRBV13 to TRBJ1-1, with 8 bases lining up with TRBD1. Germline V CDR1 and CDR2: PRHDT, FYEKMQ (reference sequence). The CDR3 totals 13 residues. V gave up 5 bases and J gave up 11 bases; unmatched junction bases: 10. The CDR3 DNA sequence: TGTGCCAGCAGCCCTACCCAGGGGGCGGGTGCTTTCTTT. Amino acids: CASSPTQGAGAFF.

The V and J genes are TRBV30 and TRBJ1-1; possible D gene TRBD1, 5 bases. V was cut by 5 bases and J by 4 bases, with 20 bases left in between. CDR1 and CDR2 (germline): GTSNPN, SVGIG (reference sequence). The CDR3 has 15 amino acids. Here the CDR3 reads CAWVPGLMRGTEAFF. The CDR3 nucleotides read TGTGCCTGGGTCCCGGGCCTCATGAGGGGCACTGAAGCTTTCTTT.

V usage is TRBV7-3 and J usage is TRBJ1-6, with 7 positions matching TRBD1. The germline V gene has CDR1 SGHTA and CDR2 FQGTGA. V gave up 6 bases and J gave up 8 bases; unmatched junction bases: 4. The length of the CDR3 is 13 residues. In nucleotides, the CDR3 is TGTGCCAGCAGAAGTCAGGGGGATTCACCCCTCCACTTT. It translates to CASRSQGDSPLHF.

The rearrangement uses TRBV10-1 and TRBJ2-7; D unresolved. The CDR3 is 12 residues long. From germline, CDR1 is WNHNN and CDR2 SYGVQD (reference sequence). The germline V and J ends were trimmed by 3 bases and 2 bases, with 5 bases remaining between them. CDR3 loop: CASSDHTYEQYF. The CDR3 region has the DNA TGCGCCAGCAGTGACCATACCTACGAGCAGTACTTC.

The V gene is TRBV4-2, the J gene TRBJ2-3; 9 bases align to TRBD1. The CDR3 loop spans 15 amino acids. Unmatched junction bases numbered 3, after V lost 4 bases and J lost 1 base. Germline values: CDR1 LGHNA, CDR2 YNFKEQ. Here the CDR3 DNA reads TGTGCCAGCAGCCCCCGGACAGGGGGCACAGATACGCAGTATTTT. Protein product: CASSPRTGGTDTQYF.

V and J are TRBV24-1 and TRBJ2-1; TRBD2 matches at 9 bases. The germline V gene has CDR1 KGHDR and CDR2 SFDVKD. This CDR3 is 19 amino acids long. The CDR3 DNA sequence: TGTCCCCCCCGGGGGCGGGGACTCGCGGGGGGGCGGGTCTACAATGAGCAGTTCTTC. Amino acids: CPPRGRGLAGGRVYNEQFF.

The genes are TRBV28 and TRBJ2-3; perhaps TRBD1 as D (6 bases). V was cut by 4 bases and J by 7 bases, with 15 bases left in between. Germline values: CDR1 MDHEN, CDR2 SYDVKM. The CDR3 is 14 residues long. The CDR3 loop is CASSSSFQGNTQYF. The CDR3 bases are TGTGCCAGCAGTTCCTCCTTTCAGGGGAATACGCAGTATTTT.

The V call is TRBV7-6, the J call TRBJ2-5, with 10 positions matching TRBD1. V was clipped by 4 bases and J by 5 bases; unmatched bases: 4. The CDR3 has 14 residues. The germline V gene has CDR1 SGHVS and CDR2 FNYEAQ. CDR3 region: CASSWGQGRETQYF. The CDR3 bases are TGTGCCAGCAGCTGGGGACAGGGGAGGGAGACCCAGTACTTC.

The chain is built from TRBV7-2 and TRBJ1-1; no clear D. Trimming left V 0 bases short and J 4 bases short, with 15 bases between. This CDR3 has 16 residues. Germline CDR1 is SGHTA and CDR2 is FQGNSA. As DNA, the CDR3 is TGTGCCAGCAGCTTAGCATTTTACCCGATGAGCACTGAAGCTTTCTTT. This sequence encodes CASSLAFYPMSTEAFF.

CDR3 sequence (DNA): TGTGCCAGCAGCTTAGGCAGGGTGGCGGAAGCTTTCTTT. As protein: CASSLGRVAEAFF. The chain uses TRBV11-2 and TRBJ1-1, with D possibly TRBD1 on 5 matching bases. Trimming removed 1 base from V and 8 bases from J, with 11 bases in between. Germline values: CDR1 SGHAT, CDR2 FQNNGV. This CDR3 has 13 amino acids.

The chain combines TRBV5-4 with TRBJ2-4; the D gene could be TRBD1 or TRBD2 (5 bases each). CDR3 length: 17 amino acids. The V and J ends lost 0 bases and 0 bases respectively, with 13 bases between them. Germline V lookup: CDR1 SGHNT, CDR2 YYREEE (reference sequence). Here the CDR3 DNA reads TGTGCCAGCAGCTTGGCCCCGGGGACCCTAGCCAAAAACATTCAGTACTTC. Protein sequence: CASSLAPGTLAKNIQYF.

This chain uses TRBV4-1 with TRBJ2-6; D call uncertain. V gave up 0 bases and J gave up 2 bases, with 5 bases separating them. Germline assignment: CDR1 MGHRA and CDR2 YSYEKL. The CDR3 consists of 15 residues. The CDR3: CASSQDIAGANVLTF. CDR3 nucleotide sequence: TGCGCCAGCAGCCAAGATATTGCTGGGGCCAACGTCCTGACTTTC.

The chain employs TRBV7-9 and TRBJ2-3; a possible D gene is TRBD2 (6 bases). Trimming took off 5 bases at V and 0 bases at J, with 15 bases between the two ends. CDR1 SEHNR and CDR2 FQNEAQ come from the germline V gene (reference sequence). The CDR3 totals 16 residues. As DNA, the CDR3 is TGTGCCAGCAGCCGCGGAACGGGGGTTAGCACAGATACGCAGTATTTT. It encodes CASSRGTGVSTDTQYF. Filled out from reference TRBV7-9 and TRBJ2-3, the complete variable domain reads DTGVSQNPRHKITKRGQNVTFRCDPISEHNRLYWYRQTLGQGPEFLTYFQNEAQLEKSRLLSDRFSAERPKGSFSTLEIQRTEQGDSAMYLCASSRGTGVSTDTQYFGPGTRLTVL.

The J gene is TRBJ1-1, the V gene TRBV11-2; the D is unclear. This CDR3 spans 14 amino acids. Per germline, CDR1 SGHAT and CDR2 FQNNGV. V was cut by 5 bases and J by 4 bases, with 14 bases left in between. The CDR3 spells CASSPTGSGTEAFF. DNA of the CDR3: TGTGCCAGCAGCCCCACCGGGTCCGGCACTGAAGCTTTCTTT.